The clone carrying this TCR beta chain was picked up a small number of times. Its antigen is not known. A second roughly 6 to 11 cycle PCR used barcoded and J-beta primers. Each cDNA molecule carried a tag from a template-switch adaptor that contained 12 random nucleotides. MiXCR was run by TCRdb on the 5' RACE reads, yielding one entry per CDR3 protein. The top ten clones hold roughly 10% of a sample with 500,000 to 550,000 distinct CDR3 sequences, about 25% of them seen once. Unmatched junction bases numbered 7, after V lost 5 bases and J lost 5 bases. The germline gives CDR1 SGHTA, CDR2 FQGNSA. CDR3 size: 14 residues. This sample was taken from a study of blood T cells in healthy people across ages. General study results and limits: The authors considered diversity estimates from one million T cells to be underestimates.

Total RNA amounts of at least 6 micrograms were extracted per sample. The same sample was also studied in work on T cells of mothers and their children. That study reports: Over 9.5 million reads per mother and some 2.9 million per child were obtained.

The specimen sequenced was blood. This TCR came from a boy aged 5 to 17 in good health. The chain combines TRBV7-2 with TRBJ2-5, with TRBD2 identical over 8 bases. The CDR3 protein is CASSTGGSQETQYF. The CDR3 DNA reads TGTGCCAGCAGCACGGGGGGGTCCCAGGAGACCCAGTACTTC.